This T cell receptor beta chain derives from a study of beta chain features in type 1 diabetes. This clone has just a few counts. The investigators reverse transcribed all of the isolated RNA, so they sequenced expressed TCRB transcripts. The table came from immunoSEQ multiplex PCR; TCRdb's copy has only in-frame clones and leaves some out. The data contain about 110,000 clones, approximately 37% of them singletons. The CDR3 runs 11 residues. CDR1 and CDR2 (germline): MDHEN, SYDVKM. With 10 bases clipped from V and 12 bases from J, the junction kept 11 bases outside the gene matches. This receptor was taken from a young woman in good health. The J gene is TRBJ1-1, the V gene TRBV28; 7 nucleotides match TRBD1. The sample consisted of stem cell memory CD4+ T cells from blood. The chain's CDR3 is CAIRPDRVTFF. CDR3 DNA sequence: TGTGCCATCAGACCCGACAGGGTGACTTTCTTT.